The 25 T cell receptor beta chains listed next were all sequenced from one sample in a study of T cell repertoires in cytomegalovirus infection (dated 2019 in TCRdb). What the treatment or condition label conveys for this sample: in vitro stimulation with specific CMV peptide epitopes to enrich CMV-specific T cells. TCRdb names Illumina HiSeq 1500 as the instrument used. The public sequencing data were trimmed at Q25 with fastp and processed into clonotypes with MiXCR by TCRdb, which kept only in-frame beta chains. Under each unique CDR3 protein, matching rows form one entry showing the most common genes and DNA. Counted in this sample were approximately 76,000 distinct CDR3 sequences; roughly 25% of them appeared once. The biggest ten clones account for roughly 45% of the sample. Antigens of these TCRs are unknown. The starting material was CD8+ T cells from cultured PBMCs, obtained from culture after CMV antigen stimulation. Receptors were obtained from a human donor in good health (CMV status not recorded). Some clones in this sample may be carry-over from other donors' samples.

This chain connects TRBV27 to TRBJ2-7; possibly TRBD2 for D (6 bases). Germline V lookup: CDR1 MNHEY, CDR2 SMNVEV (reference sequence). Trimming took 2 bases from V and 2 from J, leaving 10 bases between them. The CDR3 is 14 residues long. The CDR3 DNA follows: TGTGCCAGCAGTTTAAGCCCTAGCGCCTACGAGCAGTACTTC. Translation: CASSLSPSAYEQYF.

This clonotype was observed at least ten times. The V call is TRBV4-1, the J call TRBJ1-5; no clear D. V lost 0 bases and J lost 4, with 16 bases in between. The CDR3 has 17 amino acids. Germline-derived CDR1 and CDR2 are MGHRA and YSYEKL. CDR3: CASSQDFLATANQPQHF. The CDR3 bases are TGCGCCAGCAGCCAAGATTTCCTGGCGACTGCTAATCAGCCCCAGCATTTT.

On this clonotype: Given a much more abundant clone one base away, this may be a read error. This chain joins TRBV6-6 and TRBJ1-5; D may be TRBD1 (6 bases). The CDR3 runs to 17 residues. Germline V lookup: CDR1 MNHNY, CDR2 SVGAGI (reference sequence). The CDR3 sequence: CASTEEGGQISNQLQHF. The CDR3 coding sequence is TGTGCCAGCACCGAGGAGGGAGGACAGATTAGCAATCAGCTCCAGCATTTT.

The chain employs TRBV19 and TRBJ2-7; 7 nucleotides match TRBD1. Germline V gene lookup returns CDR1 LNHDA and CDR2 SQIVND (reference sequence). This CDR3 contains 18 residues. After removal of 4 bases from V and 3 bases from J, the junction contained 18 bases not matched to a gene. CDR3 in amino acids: CASSTSGQRFPAFYEQYF. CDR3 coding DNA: TGTGCCAGTAGTACCTCGGGACAGCGGTTCCCAGCGTTCTACGAGCAGTACTTC. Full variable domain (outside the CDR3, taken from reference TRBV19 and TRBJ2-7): DGGITQSPKYLFRKEGQNVTLSCEQNLNHDAMYWYRQDPGQGLRLIYYSQIVNDFQKGDIAEGYSVSREKKESFPLTVTSAQKNPTAFYLCASSTSGQRFPAFYEQYFGPGTRLTVT.

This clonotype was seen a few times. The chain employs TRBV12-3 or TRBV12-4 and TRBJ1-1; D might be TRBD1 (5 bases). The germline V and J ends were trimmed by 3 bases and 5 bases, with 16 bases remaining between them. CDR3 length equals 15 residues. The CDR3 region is CASSLGRGRKTEAFF. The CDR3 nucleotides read TGTGCCAGCAGTTTGGGGAGGGGTCGCAAGACTGAAGCTTTCTTT.

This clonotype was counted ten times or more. In DNA, the CDR3 is TGTGCCAGCAGCTCGACAGAGAACACTGAAGCTTTCTTT. Translated, it gives CASSSTENTEAFF. The J gene is TRBJ1-1, the V gene TRBV7-9; TRBD1 is a possible D gene (5 bases). The V and J ends lost 4 bases and 1 base respectively, with 7 bases between them. The CDR3 is made up of 13 amino acids. Germline-derived CDR1 and CDR2 are SEHNR and FQNEAQ (reference sequence).

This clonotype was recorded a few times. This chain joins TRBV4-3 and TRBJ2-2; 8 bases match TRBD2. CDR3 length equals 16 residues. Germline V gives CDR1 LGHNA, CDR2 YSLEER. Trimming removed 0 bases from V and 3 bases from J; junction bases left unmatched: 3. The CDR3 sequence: CASSQDPGGDTGELFF. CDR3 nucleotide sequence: TGCGCCAGCAGCCAAGATCCCGGGGGGGACACCGGGGAGCTGTTTTTT.

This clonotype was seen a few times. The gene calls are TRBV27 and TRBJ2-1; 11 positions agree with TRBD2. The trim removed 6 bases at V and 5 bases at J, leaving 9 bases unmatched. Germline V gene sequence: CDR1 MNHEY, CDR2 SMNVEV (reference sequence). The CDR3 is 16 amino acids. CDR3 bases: TGTGCCAGCAGCAGGACCGGACTAGCGGGTAACAATGAGCAGTTCTTC. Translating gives CASSRTGLAGNNEQFF.

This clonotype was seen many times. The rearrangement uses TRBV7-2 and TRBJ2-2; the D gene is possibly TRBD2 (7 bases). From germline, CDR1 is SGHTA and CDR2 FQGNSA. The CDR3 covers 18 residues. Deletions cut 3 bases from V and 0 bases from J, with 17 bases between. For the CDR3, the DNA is TGTGCCAGCAGCTTGGGACTAACGGGGGCTTCGAACACCGGGGAGCTGTTTTTT. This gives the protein CASSLGLTGASNTGELFF. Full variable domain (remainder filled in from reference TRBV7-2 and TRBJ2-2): GAGVSQSPSNKVTEKGKDVELRCDPISGHTALYWYRQSLGQGLEFLIYFQGNSAPDKSGLPSDRFSAERTGGSVSTLTIQRTQQEDSAVYLCASSLGLTGASNTGELFFGEGSRLTVL.

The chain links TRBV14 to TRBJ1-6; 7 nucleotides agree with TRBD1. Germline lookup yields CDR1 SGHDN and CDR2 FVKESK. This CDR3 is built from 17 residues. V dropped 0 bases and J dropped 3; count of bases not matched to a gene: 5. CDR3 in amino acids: CASSQDRGQRYNSPLHF. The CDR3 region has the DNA TGTGCCAGCAGCCAAGATAGGGGACAGCGCTATAATTCACCCCTCCACTTT. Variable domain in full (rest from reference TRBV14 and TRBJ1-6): EAGVTQFPSHSVIEKGQTVTLRCDPISGHDNLYWYRRVMGKEIKFLLHFVKESKQDESGMPNNRFLAERTGGTYSTLKVQPAELEDSGVYFCASSQDRGQRYNSPLHFGNGTRLTVT.

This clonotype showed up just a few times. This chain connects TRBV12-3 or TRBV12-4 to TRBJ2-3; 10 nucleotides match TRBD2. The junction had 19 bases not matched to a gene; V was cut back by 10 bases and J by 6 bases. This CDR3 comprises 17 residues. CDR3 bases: TGTGCCACCGGGGAGCTAGCGGGGGCTAATCGAGGGGATACGCAGTATTTT. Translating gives CATGELAGANRGDTQYF.

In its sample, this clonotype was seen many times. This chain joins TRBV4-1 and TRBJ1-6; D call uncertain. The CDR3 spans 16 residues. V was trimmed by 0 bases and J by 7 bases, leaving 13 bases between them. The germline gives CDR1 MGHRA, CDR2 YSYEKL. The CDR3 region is CASSQEGKGWNSPLHF. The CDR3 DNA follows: TGCGCCAGCAGCCAAGAGGGAAAAGGTTGGAATTCACCCCTCCACTTT.

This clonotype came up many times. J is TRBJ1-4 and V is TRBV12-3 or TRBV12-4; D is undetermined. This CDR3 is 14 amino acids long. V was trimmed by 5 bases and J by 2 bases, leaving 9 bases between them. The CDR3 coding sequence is TGTGCCAGCAGTGCCCGGGCGACTAATGAAAAACTGTTTTTT. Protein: CASSARATNEKLFF.

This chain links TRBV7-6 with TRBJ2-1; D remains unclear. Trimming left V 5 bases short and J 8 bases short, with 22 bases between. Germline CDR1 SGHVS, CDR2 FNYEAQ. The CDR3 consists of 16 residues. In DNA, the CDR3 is TGTGCCAGCAGCCCACCCGTGGACCCCCTTCAGGATGAGCAGTTCTTC. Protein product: CASSPPVDPLQDEQFF.

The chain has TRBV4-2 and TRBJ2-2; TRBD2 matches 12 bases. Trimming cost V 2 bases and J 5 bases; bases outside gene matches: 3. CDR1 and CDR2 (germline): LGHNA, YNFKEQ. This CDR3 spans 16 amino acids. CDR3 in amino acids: CASSQLAGGGTGELFF. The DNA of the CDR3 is TGTGCCAGCAGCCAACTAGCGGGAGGGGGGACCGGGGAGCTGTTTTTT.

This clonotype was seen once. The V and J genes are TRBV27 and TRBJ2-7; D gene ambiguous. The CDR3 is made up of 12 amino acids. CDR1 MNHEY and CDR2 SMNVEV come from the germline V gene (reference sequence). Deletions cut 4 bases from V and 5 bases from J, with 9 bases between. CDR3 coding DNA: TGTGCCAGCAGTTCCCCAGTAGACGAGCAGTACTTC. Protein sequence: CASSSPVDEQYF.

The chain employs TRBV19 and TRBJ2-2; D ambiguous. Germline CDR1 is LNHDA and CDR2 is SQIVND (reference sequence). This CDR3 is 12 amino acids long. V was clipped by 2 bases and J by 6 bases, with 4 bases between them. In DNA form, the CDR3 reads TGTGCCAGTAGTATAAGTGCCGGGGAGCTGTTTTTT. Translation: CASSISAGELFF.

DNA of the CDR3: TGTGCCAGCAGTCCTTCTCTTGGTTGGGAGGCTGACGAGACCCAGTACTTC. Translating it yields CASSPSLGWEADETQYF. The chain employs TRBV7-6 and TRBJ2-5; D might be TRBD2 (6 bases). The CDR3 contains 17 residues. V gave up 6 bases and J gave up 5 bases, with 25 bases separating them. Germline V gives CDR1 SGHVS, CDR2 FNYEAQ.

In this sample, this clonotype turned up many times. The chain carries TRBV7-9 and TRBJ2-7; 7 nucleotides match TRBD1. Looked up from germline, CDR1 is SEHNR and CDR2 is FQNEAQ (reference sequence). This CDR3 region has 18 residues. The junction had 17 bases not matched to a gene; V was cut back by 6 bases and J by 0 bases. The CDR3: CASSLIPRPRGISYEQYF. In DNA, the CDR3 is TGTGCCAGCAGTTTAATCCCCCGCCCCAGGGGGATCTCCTACGAGCAGTACTTC.

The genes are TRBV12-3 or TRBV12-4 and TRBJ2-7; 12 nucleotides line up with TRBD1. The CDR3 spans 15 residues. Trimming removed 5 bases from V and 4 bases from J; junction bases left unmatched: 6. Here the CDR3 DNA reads TGTGCCAGCAGTATGGGGGACAGGGGGCGATACGAGCAGTACTTC. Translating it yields CASSMGDRGRYEQYF.

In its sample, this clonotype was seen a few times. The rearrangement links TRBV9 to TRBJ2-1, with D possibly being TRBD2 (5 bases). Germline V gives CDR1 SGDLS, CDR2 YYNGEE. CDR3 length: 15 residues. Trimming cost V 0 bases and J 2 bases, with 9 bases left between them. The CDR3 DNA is TGTGCCAGCAGCGTAGCGGGATCCCCCTACAATGAGCAGTTCTTC. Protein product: CASSVAGSPYNEQFF.

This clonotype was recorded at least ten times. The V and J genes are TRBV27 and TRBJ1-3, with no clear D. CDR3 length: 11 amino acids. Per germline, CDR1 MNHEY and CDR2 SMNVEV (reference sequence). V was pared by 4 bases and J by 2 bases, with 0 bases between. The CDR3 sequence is CASSSGNTIYF. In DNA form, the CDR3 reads TGTGCCAGCAGTTCTGGAAACACCATATATTTT.

CDR3 coding DNA: TGCGCCAGCAGCCCGGGACCGATGGAAACAGATACGCAGTATTTT. It is translated as CASSPGPMETDTQYF. This chain joins TRBV4-3 and TRBJ2-3, with D possibly being TRBD1 or TRBD2 (5 bases each). CDR3 length: 15 residues. From germline, CDR1 is LGHNA and CDR2 YSLEER. V was clipped by 4 bases and J by 3 bases, with 14 bases between them.

The CDR3 loop reads CAIRDTVRYEQYF. As DNA, the CDR3 is TGTGCCATCCGGGACACAGTAAGATACGAGCAGTACTTC. This chain connects TRBV10-3 to TRBJ2-7; TRBD1 is a possible D gene (6 bases). This CDR3 spans 13 amino acids. V was clipped by 8 bases and J by 4 bases, with 15 bases between them. CDR1 is ENHRY and CDR2 is SYGVKD in the germline V gene.

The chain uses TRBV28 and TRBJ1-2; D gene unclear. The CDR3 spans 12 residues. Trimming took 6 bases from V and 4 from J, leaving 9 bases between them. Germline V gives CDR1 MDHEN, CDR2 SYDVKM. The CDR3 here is CASSATFYGYTF. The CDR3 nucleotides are TGTGCCAGCAGCGCCACATTCTATGGCTACACCTTC.